This T cell receptor beta chain was identified during a study of T cells after yellow fever vaccination. Findings and limits, study-wide: A large majority of primary-vaccination clones showed up again after the booster (about 97% CD4, 85% to 90% CD8). There was a possibility that FACS-sorted repertoires contained abundant clonotypes contaminating from the bulk population.

The CDR3 covers 13 residues. CDR1 and CDR2 from the germline V gene are LNHDA and SQIVND (reference sequence). V gave up 2 bases and J gave up 0 bases, with 5 bases separating them. This clonotype came up a few times. Its antigen is as yet unknown. Each CDR3 protein gets one entry after TCRdb re-called the 5' RACE reads with MiXCR. The data hold roughly 500,000 distinct CDR3 sequences, with over 15% observed a single time. The specimen was PBMCs, collected 15 days after the yellow fever booster vaccination. V and J are TRBV19 and TRBJ2-7; D remains ambiguous. The sequence came from a man aged 25 to 40 who received the YFV17D yellow fever vaccine. In nucleotides, the CDR3 is TGTGCCAGTAGTATACGACACTCCTACGAGCAGTACTTC. Translated, it gives CASSIRHSYEQYF.